The T cell receptor beta chain described here comes from a study of CD8 T cells in ankylosing spondylitis. General study points: Typical of ankylosing spondylitis blood, it appeared, was a TCR beta motif of fewer than 10 highly homologous variants. Some motif variants had been reported before (in reactive arthritis synovial fluid and blood).

Germline lookup yields CDR1 LGHNA and CDR2 YSLEER. V was clipped by 4 bases and J by 8 bases; unmatched bases: 10. This CDR3 is built from 15 residues. With respect to this clonotype: Its antigen remains unidentified.

TCRdb reprocessed the 5' RACE reads with MiXCR, giving one entry per CDR3 protein. The sample consists of about 500,000 distinct CDR3 sequences, about 5% of them appearing once. Sequencing was carried out using blood, either unsorted or a sorted T cell fraction (not recorded which). V usage is TRBV4-3 and J usage is TRBJ1-4; 7 nucleotides agree with TRBD1. This sequence was found in a male donor with ankylosing spondylitis. This CDR3 is CASSPKGGGREKLFF. The DNA for the CDR3 is TGCGCCAGCAGCCCGAAAGGGGGCGGGCGGGAAAAACTGTTTTTT.